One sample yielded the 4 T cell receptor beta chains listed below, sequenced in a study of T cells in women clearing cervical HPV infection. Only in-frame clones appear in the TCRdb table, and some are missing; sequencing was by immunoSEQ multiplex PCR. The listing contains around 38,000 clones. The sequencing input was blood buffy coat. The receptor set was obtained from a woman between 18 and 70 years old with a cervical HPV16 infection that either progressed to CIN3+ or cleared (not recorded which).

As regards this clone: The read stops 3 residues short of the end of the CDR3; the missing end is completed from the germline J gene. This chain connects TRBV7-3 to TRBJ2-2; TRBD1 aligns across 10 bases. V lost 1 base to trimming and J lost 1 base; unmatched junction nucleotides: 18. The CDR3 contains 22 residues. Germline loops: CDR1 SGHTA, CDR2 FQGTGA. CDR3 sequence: CASSLKPWTGGALNGNTGELFF. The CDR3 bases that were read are TGTGCCAGCAGCTTAAAACCCTGGACAGGGGGGGCTCTTAACGGGAACACCGGGGAG. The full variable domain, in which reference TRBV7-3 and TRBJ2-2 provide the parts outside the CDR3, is GAGVSQTPSNKVTEKGKYVELRCDPISGHTALYWYRQSLGQGPEFLIYFQGTGAADDSGLPNDRFFAVRPEGSVSTLKIQRTERGDSAVYLCASSLKPWTGGALNGNTGELFFGEGSRLTVL.

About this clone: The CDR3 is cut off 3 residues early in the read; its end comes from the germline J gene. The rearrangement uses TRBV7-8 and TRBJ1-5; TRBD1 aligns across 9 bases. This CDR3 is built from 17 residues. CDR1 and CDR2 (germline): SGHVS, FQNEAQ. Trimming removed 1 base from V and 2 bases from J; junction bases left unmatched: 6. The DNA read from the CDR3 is TGTGCCAGCAGCTTAGAGGGCTGGACAGGGGGCAATCAGCCC. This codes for CASSLEGWTGGNQP. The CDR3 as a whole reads CASSLEGWTGGNQPQHF.

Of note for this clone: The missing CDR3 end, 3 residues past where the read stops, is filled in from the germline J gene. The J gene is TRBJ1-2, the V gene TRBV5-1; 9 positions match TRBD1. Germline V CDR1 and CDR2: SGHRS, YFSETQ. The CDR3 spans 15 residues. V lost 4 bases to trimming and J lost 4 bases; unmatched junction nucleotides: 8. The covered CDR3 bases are TGCGCCAGCAGCGTAGAGGGACAGGGAAGCTATGGC. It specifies CASSVEGQGSYG. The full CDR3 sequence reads CASSVEGQGSYGYTF.

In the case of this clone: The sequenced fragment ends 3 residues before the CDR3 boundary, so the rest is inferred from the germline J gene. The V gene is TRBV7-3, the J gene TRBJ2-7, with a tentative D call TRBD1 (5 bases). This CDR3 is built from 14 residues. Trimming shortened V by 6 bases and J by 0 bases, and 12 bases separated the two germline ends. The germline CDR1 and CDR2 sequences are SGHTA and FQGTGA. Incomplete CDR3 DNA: TGTGCCAGCAGGCCGACAGCTGACTCCTACGAG. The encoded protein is CASRPTADSYE. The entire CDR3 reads CASRPTADSYEQYF. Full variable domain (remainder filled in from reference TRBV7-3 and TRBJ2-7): GAGVSQTPSNKVTEKGKYVELRCDPISGHTALYWYRQSLGQGPEFLIYFQGTGAADDSGLPNDRFFAVRPEGSVSTLKIQRTERGDSAVYLCASRPTADSYEQYFGPGTRLTVT.